This T cell receptor beta chain comes out of a study of response to subunit inactivated influenza vaccine. This clonotype occurred a few times. Its specificity is unknown. TCRdb recomputed calls from the RT-PCR reads with MiXCR, one row per CDR3 protein. The sample holds about 190,000 distinct CDR3 sequences; roughly an eighth are singletons and the top ten take approximately 30%. Study-wide results and caveats: The study's authors posited that every seasonal influenza vaccination enlists few new T cells.

Per germline, CDR1 KGHSH and CDR2 LQKENI. The CDR3 runs 10 residues. V dropped 3 bases and J dropped 13 bases, with 7 bases sitting between them. This specimen consisted of CD8+ T cells sorted from PBMCs, obtained about 5 days after vaccination. This TCR derives from a man aged 45-65 years who received an inactivated influenza vaccine. The chain is built from TRBV18 and TRBJ2-1; D remains unclear. The CDR3 here is CASSPGFQFF. CDR3 nucleotide sequence: TGTGCCAGCTCACCGGGGTTCCAGTTCTTC. The full variable domain, with the rest looked up from reference TRBV18 and TRBJ2-1, is NAGVMQNPRHLVRRRGQEARLRCSPMKGHSHVYWYRQLPEEGLKFMVYLQKENIIDESGMPKERFSAEFPKEGPSILRIQQVVRGDSAAYFCASSPGFQFFGPGTRLTVL.